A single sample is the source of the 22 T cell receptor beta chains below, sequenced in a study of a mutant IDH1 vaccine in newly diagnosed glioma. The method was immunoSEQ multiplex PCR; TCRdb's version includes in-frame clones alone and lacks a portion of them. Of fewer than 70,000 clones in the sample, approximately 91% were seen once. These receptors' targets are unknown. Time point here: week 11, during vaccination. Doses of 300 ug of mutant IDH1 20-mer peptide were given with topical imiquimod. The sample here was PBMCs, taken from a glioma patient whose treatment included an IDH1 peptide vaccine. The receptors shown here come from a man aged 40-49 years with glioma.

CDR3 coding DNA: TGCGCCAGCAGTGAGTCCGTCATGCGGGGGGGTGAGACCCAGTACTTC. Amino acid sequence: CASSESVMRGGETQYF. The chain links TRBV10-1 to TRBJ2-5; 9 bases map to TRBD2. V shed 0 bases and J 5 bases; nucleotides not matched to a gene: 7. Germline V lookup: CDR1 WNHNN, CDR2 SYGVQD (reference sequence). The length of the CDR3 is 16 residues.

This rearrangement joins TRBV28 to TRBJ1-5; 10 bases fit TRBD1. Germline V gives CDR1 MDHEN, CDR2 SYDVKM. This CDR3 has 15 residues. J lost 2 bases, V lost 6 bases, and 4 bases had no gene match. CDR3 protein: CASSQTGGGNQPQHF. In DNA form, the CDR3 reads TGTGCCAGCAGCCAGACAGGGGGCGGCAATCAGCCCCAGCATTTT.

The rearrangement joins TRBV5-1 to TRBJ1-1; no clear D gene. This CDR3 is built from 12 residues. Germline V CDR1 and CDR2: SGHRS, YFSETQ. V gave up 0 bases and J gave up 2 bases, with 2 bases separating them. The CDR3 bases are TGCGCCAGCAGCTTGGACAACACTGAAGCTTTCTTT. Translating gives CASSLDNTEAFF.

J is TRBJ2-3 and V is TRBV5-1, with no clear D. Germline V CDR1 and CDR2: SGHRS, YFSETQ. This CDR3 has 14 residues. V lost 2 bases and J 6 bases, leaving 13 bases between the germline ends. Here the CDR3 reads CASSLNPVGDTQYF. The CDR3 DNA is TGCGCCAGCAGCTTAAACCCGGTAGGGGATACGCAGTATTTT.

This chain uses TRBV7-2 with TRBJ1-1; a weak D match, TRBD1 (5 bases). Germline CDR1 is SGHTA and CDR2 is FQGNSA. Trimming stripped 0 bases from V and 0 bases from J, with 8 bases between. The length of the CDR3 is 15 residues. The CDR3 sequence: CASSLAGGMNTEAFF. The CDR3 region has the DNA TGTGCCAGCAGCTTAGCTGGGGGGATGAACACTGAAGCTTTCTTT.

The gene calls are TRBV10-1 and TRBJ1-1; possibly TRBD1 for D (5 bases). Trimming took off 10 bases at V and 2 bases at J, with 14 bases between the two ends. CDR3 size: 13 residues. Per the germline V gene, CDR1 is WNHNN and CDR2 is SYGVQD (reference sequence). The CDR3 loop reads CATRTTLNTEAFF. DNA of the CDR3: TGCGCCACCCGGACAACCCTTAACACTGAAGCTTTCTTT.

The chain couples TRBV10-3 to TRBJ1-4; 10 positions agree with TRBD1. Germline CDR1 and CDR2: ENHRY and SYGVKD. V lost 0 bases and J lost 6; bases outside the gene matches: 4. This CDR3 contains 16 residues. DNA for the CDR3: TGTGCCATCAGTGAGTCTTGGGACAGGGGATATGAAAAACTGTTTTTT. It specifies CAISESWDRGYEKLFF.

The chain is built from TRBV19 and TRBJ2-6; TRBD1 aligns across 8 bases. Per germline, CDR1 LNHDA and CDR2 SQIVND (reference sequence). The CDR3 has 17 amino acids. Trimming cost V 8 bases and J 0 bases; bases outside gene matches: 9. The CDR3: CASVGQGAASGANVLTF. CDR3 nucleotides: TGTGCCAGTGTAGGACAGGGCGCCGCCTCTGGGGCCAACGTCCTGACTTTC.

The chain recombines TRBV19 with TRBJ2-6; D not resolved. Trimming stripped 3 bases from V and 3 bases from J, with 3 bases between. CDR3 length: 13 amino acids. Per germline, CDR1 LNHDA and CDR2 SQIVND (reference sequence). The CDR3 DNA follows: TGTGCCAGTAGTATGATTGGGGCCAACGTCCTGACTTTC. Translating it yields CASSMIGANVLTF.

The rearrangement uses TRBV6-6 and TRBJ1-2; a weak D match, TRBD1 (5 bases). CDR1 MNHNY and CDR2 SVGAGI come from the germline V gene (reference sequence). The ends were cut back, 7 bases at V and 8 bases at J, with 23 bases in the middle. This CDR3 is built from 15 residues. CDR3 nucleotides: TGTGCCAGCATCACGGGGCCTTTAACGACCAGGGGCTACACCTTC. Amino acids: CASITGPLTTRGYTF.

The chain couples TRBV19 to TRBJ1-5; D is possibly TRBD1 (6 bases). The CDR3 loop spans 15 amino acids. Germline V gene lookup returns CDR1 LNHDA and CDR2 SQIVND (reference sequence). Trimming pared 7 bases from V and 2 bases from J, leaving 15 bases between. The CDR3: CASNVPGDGNQPQHF. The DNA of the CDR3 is TGTGCCAGTAACGTCCCAGGGGATGGCAATCAGCCCCAGCATTTT. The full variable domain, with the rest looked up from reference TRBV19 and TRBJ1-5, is DGGITQSPKYLFRKEGQNVTLSCEQNLNHDAMYWYRQDPGQGLRLIYYSQIVNDFQKGDIAEGYSVSREKKESFPLTVTSAQKNPTAFYLCASNVPGDGNQPQHFGDGTRLSIL.

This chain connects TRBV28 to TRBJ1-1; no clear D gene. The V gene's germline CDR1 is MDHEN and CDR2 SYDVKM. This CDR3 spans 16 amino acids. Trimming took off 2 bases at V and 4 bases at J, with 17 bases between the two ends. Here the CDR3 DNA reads TGTGCCAGCAGTTTAGGGAGGGTTGGAAGGGTCACTGAAGCTTTCTTT. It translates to CASSLGRVGRVTEAFF.

The CDR3 sequence is CASSTSGGDLAKNIQYF. CDR3 nucleotide sequence: TGCGCCAGCAGCACGTCCGGGGGTGATCTAGCCAAAAACATTCAGTACTTC. This chain links TRBV5-1 with TRBJ2-4; tentatively, D is TRBD2 (6 bases). The CDR3 is 17 residues long. Germline lookup yields CDR1 SGHRS and CDR2 YFSETQ. Trimming pared 4 bases from V and 0 bases from J, leaving 17 bases between.

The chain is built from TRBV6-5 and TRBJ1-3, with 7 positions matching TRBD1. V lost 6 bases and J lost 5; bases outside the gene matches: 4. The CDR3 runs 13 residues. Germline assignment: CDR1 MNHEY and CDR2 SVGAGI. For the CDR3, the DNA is TGTGCCAGCAGCCGAAGGGGGCGAAACACCATATATTTT. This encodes CASSRRGRNTIYF.

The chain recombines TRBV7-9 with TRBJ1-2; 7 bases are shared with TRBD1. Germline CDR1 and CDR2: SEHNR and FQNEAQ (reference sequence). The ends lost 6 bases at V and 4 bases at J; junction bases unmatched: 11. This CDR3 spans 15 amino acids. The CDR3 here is CASSSNRQGSYGYTF. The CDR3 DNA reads TGTGCCAGCAGTTCAAACCGACAGGGATCCTATGGCTACACCTTC.

CDR3 nucleotide sequence: TGTGCCAGCAGCCCCGACAGGGGGCGAGGCACCGGGGAGCTGTTTTTT. It yields the protein CASSPDRGRGTGELFF. This chain joins TRBV7-9 and TRBJ2-2, with 10 nucleotides matching TRBD1. The CDR3 has 16 amino acids. The germline V gene has CDR1 SEHNR and CDR2 FQNEAQ (reference sequence). J lost 4 bases, V lost 5 bases, and 7 bases had no gene match.

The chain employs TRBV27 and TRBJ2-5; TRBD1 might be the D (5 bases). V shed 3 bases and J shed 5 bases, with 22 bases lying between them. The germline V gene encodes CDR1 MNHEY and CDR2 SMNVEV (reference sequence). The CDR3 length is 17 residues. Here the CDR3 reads CASSLVGPNPDSETQYF. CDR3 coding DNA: TGTGCCAGCAGTTTGGTGGGGCCCAATCCCGATTCGGAGACCCAGTACTTC.

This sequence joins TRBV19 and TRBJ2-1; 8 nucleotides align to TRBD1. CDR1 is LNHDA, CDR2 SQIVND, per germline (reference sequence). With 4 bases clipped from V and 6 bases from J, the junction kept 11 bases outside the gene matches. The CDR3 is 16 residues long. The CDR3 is CASSNLAGGWVNEQFF. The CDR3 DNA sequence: TGTGCCAGTAGTAACCTAGCAGGGGGCTGGGTCAATGAGCAGTTCTTC.

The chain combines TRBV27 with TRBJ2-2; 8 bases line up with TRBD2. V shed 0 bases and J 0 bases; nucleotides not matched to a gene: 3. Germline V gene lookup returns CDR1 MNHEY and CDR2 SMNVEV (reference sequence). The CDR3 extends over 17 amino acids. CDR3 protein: CASSLSPGLANTGELFF. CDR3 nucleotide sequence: TGTGCCAGCAGTTTATCTCCGGGACTAGCGAACACCGGGGAGCTGTTTTTT.

The CDR3 sequence: CASSQEWREVTDTQYF. CDR3 sequence (DNA): TGTGCCAGCAGCCAAGAGTGGCGGGAGGTCACAGATACGCAGTATTTT. The chain joins TRBV14 to TRBJ2-3; TRBD2 agrees at 8 bases. J lost 2 bases, V lost 0 bases, and 4 bases had no gene match. The germline gives CDR1 SGHDN, CDR2 FVKESK. The CDR3 runs to 16 residues.

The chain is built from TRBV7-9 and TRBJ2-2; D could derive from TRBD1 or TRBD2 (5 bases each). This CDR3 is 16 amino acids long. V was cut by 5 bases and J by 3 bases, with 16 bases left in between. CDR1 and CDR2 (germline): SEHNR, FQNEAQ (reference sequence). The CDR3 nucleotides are TGTGCCAGCAGCCCCCAGTCCGGGACCTACACCGGGGAGCTGTTTTTT. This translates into CASSPQSGTYTGELFF. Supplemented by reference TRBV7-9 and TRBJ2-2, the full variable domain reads DTGVSQNPRHKITKRGQNVTFRCDPISEHNRLYWYRQTLGQGPEFLTYFQNEAQLEKSRLLSDRFSAERPKGSFSTLEIQRTEQGDSAMYLCASSPQSGTYTGELFFGEGSRLTVL.

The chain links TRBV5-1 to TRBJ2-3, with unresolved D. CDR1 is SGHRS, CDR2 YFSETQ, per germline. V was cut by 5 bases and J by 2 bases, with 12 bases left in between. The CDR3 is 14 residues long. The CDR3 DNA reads TGCGCCAGCAGGTGGAGCCCCTACACAGATACGCAGTATTTT. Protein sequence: CASRWSPYTDTQYF.